The clone carrying this T cell receptor beta chain is categorized as medium-sized. Its antigen is unknown. The data derive from a study of cytomegalovirus exposure and HLA in healthy donors. Study-level points and caveats: In an earlier analysis, productive rearrangement rates for most beta V segments clustered near 87% or 30%. In a later analysis, at a false discovery rate of 0.05, 15,000 to 20,000 TCR beta sequences were associated with HLA alleles.

The PCR employed 60 Vbeta primers together with 13 Jbeta primers. The data were produced by immunoSEQ multiplex PCR, yet TCRdb's version contains in-frame clones alone and is incomplete. The sample has approximately 37,000 clones, approximately 80% seen once. Sequencing input: PBMCs. The TCR was taken from a male donor in good health and CMV-seronegative.

CDR3 in amino acids: CASSDQGAHTGELFF. The CDR3 region has the DNA TGCGCCAGCAGTGACCAGGGGGCGCACACCGGGGAGCTGTTTTTT. The rearrangement joins TRBV10-2 to TRBJ2-2; 8 nucleotides line up with TRBD1. CDR1 WSHSY and CDR2 SAAADI come from the germline V gene. Trimming took 3 bases from V and 3 from J; bases not matched to a gene: 3. The CDR3 has 15 residues.